This record covers a single T cell receptor (beta chain). This sample is drawn from a study of shared clonotypes between healthy human individuals. Using immunoSEQ multiplex PCR, the repertoire was profiled, and TCRdb retains in-frame clones only, with some absent. The sample has roughly 500,000 clones; 60% to 85% are singletons. CDR1 and CDR2 (germline): SGDLS, YYNGEE. There are 14 residues in the CDR3. V was clipped by 7 bases and J by 8 bases, with 19 bases between them. Caucasian adults living in Nashville, Tennessee, provided all samples. Sequenced material: PBMCs. The receptor was isolated from a woman between 35 and 50 years old in good health. Some clones in this sample may be carry-over from other donors' samples. The V and J genes are TRBV9 and TRBJ1-3; a possible D gene is TRBD1 (5 bases). Here the CDR3 DNA reads TGTGCCAGCTCCGGGGGAGTCTTGTCGGACACCATATATTTT. It is translated as CASSGGVLSDTIYF.